The clone carrying this TCR beta chain occurred many times. What it binds is unknown. This entry is derived from a study of regulatory T cells in long-lasting Graves disease. Study-wide results and limits: Possibly, accuracy suffered from the small sample size. Persistent Graves' patients showed less TCR diversity than newly diagnosed patients showed.

Time point defined: persistent/refractory GD, antithyroid drugs over 5 years with positive TRAb. With RNA extracted from PBMCs as input, the TCR library was made. The guidelines of the American Thyroid Association were the basis for diagnosing Graves' disease. The authors built TCR beta libraries using iRepertoire HTBI primers and Arm-PCR of CDR3 regions. TCRdb re-called the multiplex PCR reads through MiXCR, storing one row per CDR3 protein. The sample has approximately 350,000 distinct CDR3 sequences, roughly 25% seen once. The CDR3 has 16 residues. Germline loops: CDR1 SGHTA, CDR2 FQGNSA. V was shortened by 3 bases and J by 4 bases, with 18 bases between the two germline ends.

This sequence was found in a woman between 35 and 50 years old with Graves disease. V and J are TRBV7-2 and TRBJ2-5; tentative D call: TRBD1 (6 bases). The material sequenced was peripheral blood mononuclear cells (PBMCs), taken when the disease was refractory, from a patient treated with antithyroid drugs. For the CDR3, the DNA is TGTGCCAGCAGCTTGACCGGGACACTAATGCGAGAGACCCAGTACTTC. Translated, it gives CASSLTGTLMRETQYF.